This T cell receptor beta chain was documented in a study of T cell responses to AZD1222 COVID-19 vaccine. TCRdb keeps only in-frame clones here, not all; method: immunoSEQ multiplex PCR. Here the sample spans 200,000 to 300,000 clones, 85% to 95% being singletons. Overall study results and limits: The study found Spike-specific TCR breadth and depth rose after two AZD1222 doses.

The junction had 17 bases not matched to a gene; V was cut back by 5 bases and J by 7 bases. The length of the CDR3 is 20 residues. Germline V gives CDR1 PRHDT, CDR2 FYEKMQ (reference sequence). This clone occurred once. The antigen is undetermined. V is TRBV13 and J is TRBJ2-1, with 16 bases aligning to TRBD2. This clonotype was sampled from an adult in good health. Specimen: peripheral blood, collected on day 0 of AZD1222 vaccination. The chain's CDR3 is CASSPAAGALGLAGGNEQFF. The CDR3 nucleotides are TGTGCCAGCAGCCCCGCGGCAGGGGCCCTGGGACTAGCGGGAGGGAATGAGCAGTTCTTC.